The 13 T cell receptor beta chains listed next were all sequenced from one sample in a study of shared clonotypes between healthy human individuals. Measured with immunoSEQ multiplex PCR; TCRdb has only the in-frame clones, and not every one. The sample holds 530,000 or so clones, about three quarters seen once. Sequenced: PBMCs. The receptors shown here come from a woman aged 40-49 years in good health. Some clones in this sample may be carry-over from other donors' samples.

The CDR3 here is CASSTLGGGYDEQFF. CDR3 bases: TGTGCCAGCAGCACGTTGGGGGGCGGATATGATGAGCAGTTCTTC. The chain uses TRBV28 and TRBJ2-1, with D possibly called TRBD1 or TRBD2 (6 bases each). Germline-derived CDR1 and CDR2 are MDHEN and SYDVKM. The germline V and J ends were trimmed by 6 bases and 8 bases, with 20 bases remaining between them. The CDR3 contains 15 residues.

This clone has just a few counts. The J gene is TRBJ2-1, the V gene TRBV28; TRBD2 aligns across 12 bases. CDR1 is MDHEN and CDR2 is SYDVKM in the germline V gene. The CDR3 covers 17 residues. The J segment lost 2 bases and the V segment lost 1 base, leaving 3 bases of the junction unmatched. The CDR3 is CASSLFRTSGTYNEQFF. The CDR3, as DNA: TGTGCCAGCAGTTTATTTAGGACTAGCGGGACCTACAATGAGCAGTTCTTC.

The CDR3 here is CSVEEGAPGQGAYEQYF. In nucleotides, the CDR3 is TGCAGCGTTGAGGAGGGGGCCCCGGGACAGGGGGCGTACGAGCAGTACTTC. The V and J genes are TRBV29-1 and TRBJ2-5; 12 bases match TRBD1. The J call is uncertain, as TRBJ2-7 better fits the DNA end. CDR3 length equals 17 residues. CDR1 and CDR2 from the germline V gene are SQVTM and ANQGSEA.

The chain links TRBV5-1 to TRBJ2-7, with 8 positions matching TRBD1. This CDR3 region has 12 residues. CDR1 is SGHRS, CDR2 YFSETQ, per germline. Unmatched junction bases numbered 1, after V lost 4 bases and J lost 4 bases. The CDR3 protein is CASSGQGYEQYF. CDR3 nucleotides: TGCGCCAGCAGCGGACAGGGTTACGAGCAGTACTTC.

The CDR3 coding sequence is TGCGCCAGCAGCCACCCCTTTAACACTGAAGCTTTCTTT. Amino acids: CASSHPFNTEAFF. J is TRBJ1-1 and V is TRBV5-1; no clear D. The CDR3 length is 13 residues. Between the trimmed V and J ends, which lost 4 bases and 2 bases, there was a span of 9 bases. Germline V lookup: CDR1 SGHRS, CDR2 YFSETQ.

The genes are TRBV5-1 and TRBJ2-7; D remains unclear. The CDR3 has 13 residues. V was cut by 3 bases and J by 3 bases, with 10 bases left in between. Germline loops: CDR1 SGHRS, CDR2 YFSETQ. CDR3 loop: CASSSYGYYEQYF. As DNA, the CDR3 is TGCGCCAGCAGCTCCTACGGCTACTACGAGCAGTACTTC. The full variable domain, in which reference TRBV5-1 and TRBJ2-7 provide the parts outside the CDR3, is KAGVTQTPRYLIKTRGQQVTLSCSPISGHRSVSWYQQTPGQGLQFLFEYFSETQRNKGNFPGRFSGRQFSNSRSEMNVSTLELGDSALYLCASSSYGYYEQYFGPGTRLTVT.

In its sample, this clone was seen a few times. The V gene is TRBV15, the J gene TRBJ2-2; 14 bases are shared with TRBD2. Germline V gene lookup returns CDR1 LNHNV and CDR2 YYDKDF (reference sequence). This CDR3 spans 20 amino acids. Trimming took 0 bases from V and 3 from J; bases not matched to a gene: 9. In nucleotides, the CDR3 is TGTGCCACCAGCAGAGATCTGGGACTAGCGGGAGCCCCCTACACCGGGGAGCTGTTTTTT. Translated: CATSRDLGLAGAPYTGELFF.

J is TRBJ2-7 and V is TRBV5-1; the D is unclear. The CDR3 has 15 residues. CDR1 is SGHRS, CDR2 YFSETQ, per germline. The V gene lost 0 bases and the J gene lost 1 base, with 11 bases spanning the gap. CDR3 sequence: CASSLGAAQSYEQYF. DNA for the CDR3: TGCGCCAGCAGCTTGGGGGCGGCCCAATCCTACGAGCAGTACTTC. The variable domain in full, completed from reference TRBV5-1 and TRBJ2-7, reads KAGVTQTPRYLIKTRGQQVTLSCSPISGHRSVSWYQQTPGQGLQFLFEYFSETQRNKGNFPGRFSGRQFSNSRSEMNVSTLELGDSALYLCASSLGAAQSYEQYFGPGTRLTVT.

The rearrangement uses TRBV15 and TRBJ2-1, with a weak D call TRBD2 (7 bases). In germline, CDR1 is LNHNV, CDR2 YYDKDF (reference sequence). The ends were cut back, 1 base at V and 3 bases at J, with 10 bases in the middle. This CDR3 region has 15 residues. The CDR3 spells CATSRGEGGYNEQFF. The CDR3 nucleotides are TGTGCCACCAGCAGAGGGGAGGGGGGCTACAATGAGCAGTTCTTC.

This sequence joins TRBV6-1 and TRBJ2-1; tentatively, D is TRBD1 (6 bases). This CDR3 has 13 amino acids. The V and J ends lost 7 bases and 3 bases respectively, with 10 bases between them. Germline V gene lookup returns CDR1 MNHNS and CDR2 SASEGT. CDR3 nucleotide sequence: TGTGCCAGCACTTCACAGGGCTACAATGAGCAGTTCTTC. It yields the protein CASTSQGYNEQFF.

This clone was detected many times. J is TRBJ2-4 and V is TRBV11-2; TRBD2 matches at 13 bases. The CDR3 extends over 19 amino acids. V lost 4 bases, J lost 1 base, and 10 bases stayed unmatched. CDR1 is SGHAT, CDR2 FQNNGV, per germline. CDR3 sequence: CASSSGLAGPRGAKNIQYF. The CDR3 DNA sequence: TGTGCCAGCAGCTCGGGACTAGCGGGACCTAGAGGGGCCAAAAACATTCAGTACTTC.

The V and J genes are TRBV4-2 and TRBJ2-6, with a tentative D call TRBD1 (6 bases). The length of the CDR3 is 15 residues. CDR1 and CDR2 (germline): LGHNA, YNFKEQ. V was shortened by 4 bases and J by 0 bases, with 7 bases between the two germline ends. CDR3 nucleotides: TGTGCCAGCAGCCGACAGGTCTCTGGGGCCAACGTCCTGACTTTC. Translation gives CASSRQVSGANVLTF.

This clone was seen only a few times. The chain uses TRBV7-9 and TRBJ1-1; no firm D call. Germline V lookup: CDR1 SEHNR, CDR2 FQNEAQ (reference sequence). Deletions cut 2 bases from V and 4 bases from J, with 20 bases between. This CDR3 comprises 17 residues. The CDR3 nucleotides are TGTGCCAGCAGCTTAAGGCCCGGGCTCCTCGGGCGCACTGAAGCTTTCTTT. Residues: CASSLRPGLLGRTEAFF.